Below, one T cell receptor (beta chain) is given with its context. This receptor's antigen is unknown. Base qualities are missing; no much larger clone stands one base away. V drops 1 base and J drops 4 bases, leaving 11 bases in between. The CDR3, cysteine through phenylalanine, is 16 amino acids long. Only the CDR3 region is kept as DNA, spanning 48 bases read in frame from base 1. CDR1 and CDR2, per the germline V gene (reference sequence), are SEHNR and FQNEAQ. This sample's treatment or condition label indicates: in vitro stimulation with specific CMV peptide epitopes to enrich CMV-specific T cells. This sample stems from a study of T cell repertoires in cytomegalovirus infection (dated by TCRdb to between 2018 and 2021). For the wider study: Recently identified HLA-C-restricted CMV epitopes, whose presentation resists viral immunomodulation, were targeted by peptide stimulations together with well-studied HLA-B-restricted epitopes. Because public TCR beta signatures pointed to carriage of CMV infection together with the matching HLA type, the HLA type of each donor mattered for the analysis. General study outcomes and caveats: In both this cohort and an independent roughly 400-donor cohort, the cumulative frequency of public TCR beta family members distinguished carriers of CMV infection plus the relevant HLA type. The ex vivo response was dominated by HLA-C-restricted CMV-specific TCR beta clonotypes, which also provided the single most frequent clonotype in two of eight donors.

Sequencer: Illumina HiSeq 1500. The public reads were quality trimmed at Q25 with fastp and then assembled into clones with MiXCR by TCRdb, keeping productive beta chains. Here each entry gathers all rows of one CDR3 protein and keeps the most common genes and DNA. The table for this sample lists 350,000 to 400,000 distinct CDR3 sequences; about 35% of them were counted only once. The ten largest account for 13% of the sample. Here the chain combines TRBV7-9 and TRBJ2-6; D gene: possibly TRBD1, on 5 matching bases. The starting material was cultured PBMCs, obtained from culture after CMV antigen stimulation. This receptor was obtained from a human donor in good health (CMV status not recorded). Some clones in this sample may be carry-over from other donors' samples. The CDR3 has the sequence CASSLGTSLGANVLTF. The DNA reads TGTGCCAGCAGCTTAGGGACATCTCTGGGGGCCAACGTCCTGACTTTC.